These 24 T cell receptor beta chains were sequenced from one sample in a study of human T cells and chemical hapten exposure. TCRdb called the RACE reads again in MiXCR, with one record for every CDR3 protein. The sample has 65,000 to 95,000 distinct CDR3 sequences, 6.5% to 8% seen once; the top ten hold 1.3%. The time point: patch test 2, 6 weeks after DPC sensitization. The treatment here: therapeutic diphenylcyclopropenone sensitization with weekly scalp DPC. The sequenced sample was whole blood, obtained in connection with sensitization to the hapten diphenylcyclopropenone (DPC). The receptors were gathered from a young woman with alopecia areata. Some clones in this sample may be carry-over from other donors' samples.

The chain uses TRBV9 and TRBJ2-3; D is ambiguous. CDR1 is SGDLS, CDR2 YYNGEE, per germline. CDR3 length equals 13 residues. V was cut by 2 bases and J by 2 bases, with 6 bases left in between. The chain's CDR3 is CASSVVDTDTQYF. CDR3 nucleotides: TGTGCCAGCAGCGTGGTGGACACAGATACGCAGTATTTT. Looking up the rest from reference TRBV9 and TRBJ2-3 gives the full variable domain: DSGVTQTPKHLITATGQRVTLRCSPRSGDLSVYWYQQSLDQGLQFLIQYYNGEERAKGNILERFSAQQFPDLHSELNLSSLELGDSALYFCASSVVDTDTQYFGPGTRLTVL.

A remark on this clonotype: This clone may be a read error of a much larger clone one base away. This chain joins TRBV29-1 and TRBJ1-5, with 11 bases aligning to TRBD1. This CDR3 has 12 amino acids. The germline V gene encodes CDR1 SQVTM and CDR2 ANQGSEA. The CDR3 coding sequence is TGCAGCGTCGGGACAGGGGGTCAGCCCCAGAATTTT. This gives the protein CSVGTGGQPQNF.

This clonotype has at least ten counts. V gene TRBV7-2 combines with J gene TRBJ1-6; TRBD1 might be the D (5 bases). V was pared by 3 bases and J by 6 bases, with 12 bases between. Germline CDR1 SGHTA, CDR2 FQGNSA. The CDR3 consists of 15 residues. CDR3 nucleotides: TGTGCCAGCAGCTTCCAGGGAACGATTAATTCACCCCTCCACTTT. Protein product: CASSFQGTINSPLHF.

This clonotype has at least ten counts. The J gene is TRBJ2-3, the V gene TRBV7-9; a weak D match, TRBD2 (5 bases). Germline V gene data show CDR1 as SEHNR and CDR2 as FQNEAQ (reference sequence). Trimming stripped 5 bases from V and 4 bases from J, with 13 bases between. The CDR3 has 14 residues. CDR3 loop: CASSPKPAADTQYF. The CDR3 region has the DNA TGTGCCAGCAGCCCCAAGCCAGCGGCAGATACGCAGTATTTT.

The table lists this clonotype with many counts. The J gene is TRBJ2-2, the V gene TRBV12-3 or TRBV12-4; D could derive from TRBD1 or TRBD2 (5 bases each). The V end was cut by 8 bases, the J end by 7 bases, with 17 bases between. The CDR3 is 14 amino acids. The CDR3 region has the DNA TGTGCCAGCCGCCGGGGTTTTGGGGGCGGGGAGCTGTTTTTT. Translated: CASRRGFGGGELFF.

In its sample, this clonotype was seen many times. The V gene is TRBV29-1, the J gene TRBJ2-1; TRBD1 might be the D (6 bases). Germline V lookup: CDR1 SQVTM, CDR2 ANQGSEA. The length of the CDR3 is 14 residues. With 7 bases removed from V and 5 bases from J, the gap between germline ends came to 18 bases. CDR3 DNA: TGCAGCGCCCGGCTGGGGACAAGTCACAATGAGCAGTTCTTC. This gives the protein CSARLGTSHNEQFF.

This clonotype showed up many times. The V and J genes are TRBV29-1 and TRBJ2-3, with D possibly being TRBD1 (5 bases). Between the trimmed V and J ends, which lost 2 bases and 5 bases, there was a span of 11 bases. Germline values: CDR1 SQVTM, CDR2 ANQGSEA. CDR3 length: 13 amino acids. This chain's CDR3 is CSVERGSKDTQYF. CDR3 sequence (DNA): TGCAGCGTTGAAAGGGGCTCTAAAGATACGCAGTATTTT.

The chain employs TRBV5-1 and TRBJ1-5; 10 bases align to TRBD1. The CDR3 is made up of 15 amino acids. Germline CDR1 is SGHRS and CDR2 is YFSETQ. The CDR3 loop is CASAPDRGSNQPQHF. The CDR3 DNA reads TGCGCGTCCGCTCCGGACAGGGGGAGCAATCAGCCCCAGCATTTT. Complete variable domain (other parts from reference TRBV5-1 and TRBJ1-5): KAGVTQTPRYLIKTRGQQVTLSCSPISGHRSVSWYQQTPGQGLQFLFEYFSETQRNKGNFPGRFSGRQFSNSRSEMNVSTLELGDSALYLCASAPDRGSNQPQHFGDGTRLSIL.

This clonotype was seen ten or more times. This chain links TRBV14 with TRBJ2-3; D is uncertain. The CDR3 is 15 amino acids. Germline V gene data show CDR1 as SGHDN and CDR2 as FVKESK. V gave up 0 bases and J gave up 0 bases, with 7 bases separating them. The CDR3 loop is CASSQDRRSTDTQYF. CDR3 DNA sequence: TGTGCCAGCAGCCAAGATCGGCGCAGCACAGATACGCAGTATTTT.

Only a few counts were recorded for this clonotype. V usage is TRBV9 and J usage is TRBJ1-1; possibly TRBD1 for D (5 bases). Germline CDR1 is SGDLS and CDR2 is YYNGEE. Trimming took off 2 bases at V and 0 bases at J, with 14 bases between the two ends. This CDR3 region has 16 residues. CDR3 sequence: CASSVGTGGVNTEAFF. The CDR3 DNA reads as TGTGCCAGCAGCGTCGGGACCGGAGGGGTGAACACTGAAGCTTTCTTT.

CDR3 coding DNA: TGTGCCAGCAGTGAAACAGCGGGGGAACCCGGTAATGAAAAACTGTTTTTT. This translates into CASSETAGEPGNEKLFF. The chain links TRBV6-1 to TRBJ1-4; tentative D call: TRBD1 (5 bases). CDR3 length: 17 residues. The ends were cut back, 2 bases at V and 4 bases at J, with 17 bases in the middle. The V gene's germline CDR1 is MNHNS and CDR2 SASEGT.

On this clonotype: It is likely a read error, because the conserved phenylalanine at the end of the CDR3 is missing. The chain uses TRBV7-9 and TRBJ2-7; 12 bases are shared with TRBD1. This CDR3 comprises 15 residues. V lost 5 bases and J lost 2; bases outside the gene matches: 4. Germline V gene sequence: CDR1 SEHNR, CDR2 FQNEAQ (reference sequence). The CDR3 is CASSAGTGGPYEQYL. Here the CDR3 DNA reads TGTGCCAGCAGCGCAGGGACAGGGGGCCCCTACGAGCAGTACTTA.

This clonotype was counted a few times. The CDR3 protein is CSARDPSGAHYNEQFF. The DNA of the CDR3 is TGCAGTGCTAGAGATCCTAGCGGGGCCCATTACAATGAGCAGTTCTTC. The rearrangement links TRBV20-1 to TRBJ2-1, with TRBD2 matching 9 bases. V shed 0 bases and J 4 bases; nucleotides not matched to a gene: 7. There are 16 residues in the CDR3. The germline gives CDR1 DFQATT, CDR2 SNEGSKA (reference sequence).

This clonotype was seen many times. The V call is TRBV10-1, the J call TRBJ1-1; unclear D gene. The length of the CDR3 is 14 residues. Trimming removed 3 bases from V and 3 bases from J, with 11 bases in between. Germline CDR1 reads WNHNN; CDR2 reads SYGVQD (reference sequence). The CDR3 coding sequence is TGCGCCAGCAGTGAAAAGACCGAGTACACTGAAGCTTTCTTT. Translation: CASSEKTEYTEAFF.

This clonotype was seen a few times. The V and J genes are TRBV12-3 or TRBV12-4 and TRBJ1-2; TRBD1 might be the D (5 bases). V was cut by 1 base and J by 3 bases, with 15 bases left in between. The length of the CDR3 is 16 residues. In DNA, the CDR3 is TGTGCCAGCAGTTTAGGGACACGAGGTGAAGACTATGGCTACACCTTC. Its translation is CASSLGTRGEDYGYTF.

In its sample, this clonotype was seen many times. The gene calls are TRBV5-8 and TRBJ2-4, with no clear D. V gave up 6 bases and J gave up 4 bases, with 8 bases separating them. The germline CDR1 and CDR2 sequences are SGHTS and YDEGEE. The CDR3 loop spans 12 amino acids. The CDR3 DNA follows: TGTGCCAGCACTGGTTCTAAAAACATTCAGTACTTC. Amino acid sequence: CASTGSKNIQYF. Complete variable domain (other parts from reference TRBV5-8 and TRBJ2-4): EAGVTQSPTHLIKTRGQQATLRCSPISGHTSVYWYQQALGLGLQFLLWYDEGEERNRGNFPPRFSGRQFPNYSSELNVNALELEDSALYLCASTGSKNIQYFGAGTRLSVL.

This clonotype was detected only a few times. This rearrangement joins TRBV10-3 to TRBJ1-2, with 7 bases lining up with TRBD1. Per germline, CDR1 ENHRY and CDR2 SYGVKD. The CDR3 is 16 residues long. V lost 0 bases, J lost 6 bases, and 10 bases stayed unmatched. The chain's CDR3 is CAISESSRGSVDGYTF. As DNA, the CDR3 is TGTGCCATCAGTGAGTCATCCAGGGGGTCTGTCGATGGCTACACCTTC.

This clonotype was counted at least ten times. The V gene is TRBV12-3 or TRBV12-4, the J gene TRBJ1-2, with 7 positions matching TRBD1. V dropped 4 bases and J dropped 4; count of bases not matched to a gene: 6. The CDR3 extends over 14 amino acids. CDR3 loop: CASSSQGVGYGYTF. The CDR3 region has the DNA TGTGCCAGCAGTTCCCAGGGGGTCGGCTATGGCTACACCTTC.

This clonotype has a count of ten or more. This chain links TRBV6-5 with TRBJ2-1, with a possible D match to TRBD2 (6 bases). CDR1 MNHEY and CDR2 SVGAGI come from the germline V gene. The length of the CDR3 is 18 residues. V gave up 0 bases and J gave up 0 bases, with 15 bases separating them. The CDR3 nucleotides read TGTGCCAGCAGTTACTCGTGGCGGGGCGGGGCCTCCTACAATGAGCAGTTCTTC. Residues: CASSYSWRGGASYNEQFF.

The chain uses TRBV7-8 and TRBJ2-7, with D perhaps matching TRBD1 (6 bases). The V and J ends lost 5 bases and 12 bases respectively, with 29 bases between them. Germline V lookup: CDR1 SGHVS, CDR2 FQNEAQ. The CDR3 totals 16 residues. The CDR3 DNA sequence: TGTGCCAGCAGCCCAGCTTTGACAGACCGGGACAAGGGATGGTACTTC. Translating it yields CASSPALTDRDKGWYF.

This clonotype has ten or more counts. The chain joins TRBV12-3 or TRBV12-4 to TRBJ2-3; TRBD2 matches 13 bases. The CDR3 spans 17 residues. V lost 3 bases and J lost 1; bases outside the gene matches: 4. The CDR3 coding sequence is TGTGCCAGCAGTTTCCCCGGGACTAGCGGGGGCACAGATACGCAGTATTTT. Residues: CASSFPGTSGGTDTQYF.

This clonotype was observed at least ten times. This chain joins TRBV4-1 and TRBJ2-5; 10 bases align to TRBD2. Unmatched junction bases numbered 3, after V lost 4 bases and J lost 1 base. In germline, CDR1 is MGHRA, CDR2 YSYEKL. This CDR3 has 15 amino acids. This CDR3 is CASSPGTSAQETQYF. The CDR3 coding sequence is TGCGCCAGCAGCCCCGGGACTAGCGCCCAAGAGACCCAGTACTTC.

This clonotype was seen ten or more times. V gene TRBV5-1 combines with J gene TRBJ2-3; TRBD2 aligns across 10 bases. V was pared by 4 bases and J by 0 bases, with 5 bases of the junction left unmatched. This CDR3 has 16 residues. CDR1 SGHRS and CDR2 YFSETQ come from the germline V gene. The CDR3 region has the DNA TGCGCCAGCAGCGTGGGGACTAGCGTGAGCACAGATACGCAGTATTTT. Its protein is CASSVGTSVSTDTQYF.

The sample holds a few counts of this clonotype. The V call is TRBV6-5, the J call TRBJ1-4; 7 positions match TRBD1. Germline CDR1 MNHEY, CDR2 SVGAGI. The length of the CDR3 is 17 residues. V gave up 5 bases and J gave up 0 bases; unmatched junction bases: 9. The chain's CDR3 is CASSTVQGIPTNEKLFF. The DNA of the CDR3 is TGTGCCAGCAGTACCGTACAGGGGATTCCAACTAATGAAAAACTGTTTTTT.